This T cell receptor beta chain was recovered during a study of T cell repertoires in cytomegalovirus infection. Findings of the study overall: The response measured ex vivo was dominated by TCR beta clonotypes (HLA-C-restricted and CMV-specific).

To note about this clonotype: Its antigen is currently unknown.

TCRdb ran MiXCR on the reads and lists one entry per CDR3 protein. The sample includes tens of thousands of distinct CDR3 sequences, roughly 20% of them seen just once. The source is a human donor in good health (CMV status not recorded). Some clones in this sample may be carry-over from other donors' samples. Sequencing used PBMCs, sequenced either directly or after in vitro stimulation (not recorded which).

The DNA of the CDR3 is TGTGCCAGCAGTGAGGCCAACACTGAAGCTTTCTTT. This sequence encodes CASSEANTEAFF. The chain has TRBV2 and TRBJ1-1, with D uncertain. The V gene's germline CDR1 is SNHLY and CDR2 FYNNEI. V was cut by 3 bases and J by 2 bases, with 4 bases left in between. The CDR3 runs to 12 residues.